The rows below give T cell receptor beta chains drawn from one sample of a study of T-cell reconstitution after alpha-beta-depleted transplantation in children. TCRdb fed the PCR reads into MiXCR, producing one record per CDR3 protein. The sample carries some 830,000 distinct CDR3 sequences, 15% to 20% recorded once. Sequencing used PBMCs, mostly from graft donor cells, obtained 360 days after TCRalphabeta/CD19-depleted stem cell transplant. The receptors here all came from a male patient between 10 and 17 years old who had a stem cell transplant for acute lymphoblastic leukemia, so the T cells may come from the graft donor. Each CDR3 is given with its conserved first and last residue. The D gene is left open where the match is weak. A clone size is listed for some rows: how often the clone was seen (once, few, many), or a class if it is expanded.

abundance,d_gene,j_gene,v_gene,CDR3aa,CDR3nt
.,.,TRBJ1-5,TRBV12-3/TRBV12-4,CASREGDSNQPQHF,TGTGCCAGCAGAGAAGGGGACAGCAATCAGCCCCAGCATTTT
.,TRBD2,TRBJ2-5,TRBV7-9,CASTTSEAGLETQYF,TGTGCCAGCACCACTAGCGAGGCTGGCCTCGAGACCCAGTACTTC
.,.,TRBJ2-7,TRBV4-1,CASSQTVSPYEQYF,TGCGCCAGCAGCCAAACCGTCAGCCCCTACGAGCAGTACTTC
.,TRBD1,TRBJ2-7,TRBV7-9,CASSTRDRGPVEQYF,TGTGCCAGCAGCACCCGGGACAGGGGGCCTGTGGAGCAGTACTTC
many,TRBD2,TRBJ2-1,TRBV7-9,CASSLVGLGYNEQFF,TGTGCCAGCAGCTTAGTGGGACTAGGTTACAATGAGCAGTTCTTC
few,.,TRBJ2-2,TRBV4-2,CASSQDLWGGELFF,TGTGCCAGCAGCCAAGATCTTTGGGGCGGGGAGCTGTTTTTT
.,.,TRBJ2-7,TRBV29-1,CSVDGVWGEQYF,TGCAGCGTTGACGGGGTCTGGGGCGAGCAGTACTTC
.,TRBD2,TRBJ2-1,TRBV5-1,CASSSGLVARNEQFF,TGCGCCAGCAGCTCGGGACTAGTGGCGCGCAATGAGCAGTTCTTC
many,.,TRBJ2-7,TRBV20-1,CSARGGTVSYEQYF,TGCAGTGCTAGAGGGGGAACAGTCTCCTACGAGCAGTACTTC
.,.,TRBJ2-1,TRBV27,CASSFWGAHEQFF,TGTGCCAGCAGTTTTTGGGGGGCCCATGAGCAGTTCTTC
.,TRBD2,TRBJ2-3,TRBV27,CAASGGWGTDTQYF,TGTGCCGCCAGCGGGGGCTGGGGCACAGATACGCAGTATTTT
.,TRBD2,TRBJ2-1,TRBV15,CATSRGAGGVHNEQFF,TGTGCCACCAGCAGAGGAGCGGGAGGGGTCCACAATGAGCAGTTCTTC
.,TRBD2,TRBJ2-7,TRBV9,CASSVGGTTGYYEQYF,TGTGCCAGCAGCGTAGGAGGGACTACCGGGTACTACGAGCAGTACTTC
.,.,TRBJ2-6,TRBV10-3,CAISESGWVSGANVLTF,TGTGCCATCAGTGAGTCAGGGTGGGTCTCTGGGGCCAACGTCCTGACTTTC
.,.,TRBJ2-7,TRBV6-1,CASSHNGAGRSYEQYF,TGTGCCAGCAGCCATAATGGGGCAGGGAGGTCCTACGAGCAGTACTTC
.,TRBD1,TRBJ2-1,TRBV5-1,CASSWALGQGDNEQFF,TGCGCCAGCAGCTGGGCCCTGGGACAGGGGGACAATGAGCAGTTCTTC
.,.,TRBJ1-1,TRBV12-3/TRBV12-4,CASSSRFMNTEAFF,TGTGCCAGCAGCTCCAGATTTATGAACACTGAAGCTTTCTTT
.,.,TRBJ2-3,TRBV11-2,CASSLDGLDYTDTQYF,TGTGCCAGCAGCTTAGACGGGTTGGACTACACAGATACGCAGTATTTT
.,TRBD2,TRBJ2-3,TRBV5-6,CASSLRTSGRNTQYF,TGTGCCAGCAGCCTCCGGACTAGCGGGCGGAATACGCAGTATTTT
few,.,TRBJ2-5,TRBV7-6,CASSLAFETQYF,TGTGCCAGCAGCTTAGCATTTGAGACCCAGTACTTC
few,TRBD2,TRBJ2-1,TRBV5-1,CASSLEGLAGNNEQFF,TGCGCCAGCAGCTTGGAGGGACTAGCGGGAAACAATGAGCAGTTCTTC
many,TRBD2,TRBJ2-1,TRBV5-1,CASSSNWRGRAGNEQFF,TGCGCCAGCAGCTCAAATTGGCGCGGGAGGGCCGGCAATGAGCAGTTCTTC
.,.,TRBJ2-7,TRBV27,CASSLAPSLYEQYF,TGTGCCAGCAGTTTAGCTCCCTCTTTGTACGAGCAGTACTTC
.,.,TRBJ2-3,TRBV14,CASSQEAPQADTQYF,TGTGCCAGCAGCCAAGAAGCGCCACAAGCAGATACGCAGTATTTT
.,.,TRBJ2-5,TRBV4-1,CASSQDWGKTQYF,TGCGCCAGCAGCCAAGATTGGGGAAAGACCCAGTACTTC
.,.,TRBJ1-1,TRBV20-1,CSATSDPGMNTEAFF,TGCAGTGCTACTAGCGATCCGGGAATGAACACTGAAGCTTTCTTT
few,.,TRBJ2-2,TRBV10-2,CATSSPGLSPNTGELFF,TGCGCGACCTCCAGCCCCGGACTATCACCGAACACCGGGGAGCTGTTTTTT
few,.,TRBJ2-7,TRBV11-2,CASGLQAYEQYF,TGTGCCAGCGGGCTCCAGGCTTACGAGCAGTACTTC
.,.,TRBJ1-1,TRBV19,CASSITPYLARVAFF,TGTGCCAGTAGTATCACTCCCTACTTGGCACGGGTGGCTTTCTTT
.,.,TRBJ2-5,TRBV20-1,CSARGGSQETQYF,TGCAGTGCTAGAGGGGGCAGCCAAGAGACCCAGTACTTC
many,.,TRBJ1-1,TRBV18,CASSPTPNTEAFF,TGTGCCAGCTCACCGACACCGAACACTGAAGCTTTCTTT
many,.,TRBJ2-7,TRBV4-1,CASSQGTSSYEQYF,TGTGCCAGCAGCCAGGGTACTAGCTCCTACGAGCAGTACTTC
.,.,TRBJ2-1,TRBV11-1,CASSEERLQGGNYNEQFF,TGTGCCAGCAGCGAAGAAAGGCTGCAGGGCGGTAACTACAATGAGCAGTTCTTC
.,TRBD1,TRBJ2-1,TRBV20-1,CSASQGAPPYNEQFF,TGCAGTGCTAGCCAGGGGGCCCCGCCCTACAATGAGCAGTTCTTC
few,.,TRBJ2-1,TRBV7-9,CASSSLDYLPSMGQFF,TGTGCCAGCAGCTCCCTAGACTATCTGCCCTCAATGGGGCAGTTCTTC
few,TRBD2,TRBJ2-7,TRBV3-1,CASSPASGAYEQYF,TGTGCCAGCAGCCCGGCTAGCGGAGCCTACGAGCAGTACTTC
.,.,TRBJ2-1,TRBV19,CASSIPLRNEQFF,TGTGCCAGTAGTATACCCCTTCGGAATGAGCAGTTCTTC
few,.,TRBJ2-1,TRBV5-1,CASSFPGSGEQFF,TGCGCCAGCAGCTTCCCCGGGAGCGGTGAGCAGTTCTTC
.,TRBD1,TRBJ2-1,TRBV27,CASSRPGQGAWEQFF,TGTGCCAGCAGTCGACCGGGACAGGGGGCTTGGGAGCAGTTCTTC
few,TRBD1,TRBJ1-2,TRBV4-2,CASSQEPQGAYGYTF,TGTGCCAGCAGCCAAGAGCCACAGGGGGCCTATGGCTACACCTTC
many,TRBD2,TRBJ2-5,TRBV5-1,CASRLAGVQETQYF,TGCGCCAGCCGGCTAGCGGGGGTCCAAGAGACCCAGTACTTC
few,TRBD2,TRBJ2-2,TRBV25-1,CASSVRLAGVGTGELFF,TGTGCCAGCAGTGTCCGACTAGCGGGAGTAGGCACCGGGGAGCTGTTTTTT
few,.,TRBJ2-5,TRBV5-1,CASSSQVEIKETQYF,TGCGCCAGCAGCTCCCAGGTGGAAATAAAAGAGACCCAGTACTTC
few,TRBD2,TRBJ2-7,TRBV11-1,CASSYKSGTSGISSYEQYF,TGTGCCAGCAGCTATAAATCCGGGACTAGCGGGATTTCCTCCTACGAGCAGTACTTC
.,TRBD2,TRBJ2-7,TRBV6-1,CASSRGSSGSSWEQYF,TGTGCCAGCAGTCGAGGATCTAGCGGGAGTTCCTGGGAGCAGTACTTC
few,.,TRBJ2-6,TRBV4-2,CASSQVGPGANVLTF,TGTGCCAGCAGCCAAGTTGGGCCTGGGGCCAACGTCCTGACTTTC
many,.,TRBJ2-7,TRBV7-2,CASSLAAVYEQYF,TGTGCCAGCAGCTTAGCGGCGGTCTACGAGCAGTACTTC
.,.,TRBJ1-1,TRBV11-2,CASSQGRRVSKNTEAFF,TGTGCCAGCAGCCAGGGGCGAAGAGTCAGTAAGAACACTGAAGCTTTCTTT
.,.,TRBJ1-5,TRBV15,CATSSHKGFYSNQPQHF,TGTGCCACCAGCAGCCATAAGGGTTTCTATAGCAATCAGCCCCAGCATTTT
.,.,TRBJ2-1,TRBV7-9,CASSGPGNEQFF,TGTGCCAGCAGCGGACCGGGGAATGAGCAGTTCTTC
.,TRBD2,TRBJ2-7,TRBV5-1,CASSFSGLAGFTYEQYF,TGCGCCAGCAGCTTCAGCGGGCTAGCGGGATTTACCTACGAGCAGTACTTC
few,.,TRBJ2-4,TRBV27,CASSFIPGNIQYF,TGTGCCAGCAGTTTCATCCCAGGGAACATTCAGTACTTC
few,.,TRBJ2-7,TRBV7-9,CASSFSQGESYEQYF,TGTGCCAGCAGCTTCTCTCAGGGTGAATCCTACGAGCAGTACTTC
few,.,TRBJ1-4,TRBV27,CASSLTGGGTNEKLFF,TGTGCCAGCAGTTTAACCGGGGGAGGGACTAATGAAAAACTGTTTTTT
.,TRBD2,TRBJ2-3,TRBV14,CASSQVVRGLAEVPVKSTDTQYF,TGTGCCAGCAGCCAAGTCGTTAGGGGACTAGCGGAGGTTCCCGTCAAAAGCACAGATACGCAGTATTTT
.,.,TRBJ2-2,TRBV5-1,CASSLVPEDTGELFF,TGCGCCAGCAGCTTGGTCCCGGAGGACACCGGGGAGCTGTTTTTT
.,.,TRBJ2-1,TRBV9,CASSAISGTYNEQFF,TGTGCCAGCAGCGCGATTAGCGGTACCTACAATGAGCAGTTCTTC